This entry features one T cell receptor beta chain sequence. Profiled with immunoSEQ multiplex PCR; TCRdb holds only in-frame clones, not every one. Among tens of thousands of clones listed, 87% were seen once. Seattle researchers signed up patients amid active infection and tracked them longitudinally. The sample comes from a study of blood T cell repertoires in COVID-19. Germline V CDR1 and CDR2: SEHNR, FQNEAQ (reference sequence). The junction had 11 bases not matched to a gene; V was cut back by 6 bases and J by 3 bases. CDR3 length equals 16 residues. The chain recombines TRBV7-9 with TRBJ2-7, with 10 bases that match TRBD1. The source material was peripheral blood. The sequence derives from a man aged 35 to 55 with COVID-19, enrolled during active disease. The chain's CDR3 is CASSSTGQGLFYEQYF. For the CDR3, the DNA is TGTGCCAGCAGTTCCACGGGACAGGGGCTTTTCTACGAGCAGTACTTC.